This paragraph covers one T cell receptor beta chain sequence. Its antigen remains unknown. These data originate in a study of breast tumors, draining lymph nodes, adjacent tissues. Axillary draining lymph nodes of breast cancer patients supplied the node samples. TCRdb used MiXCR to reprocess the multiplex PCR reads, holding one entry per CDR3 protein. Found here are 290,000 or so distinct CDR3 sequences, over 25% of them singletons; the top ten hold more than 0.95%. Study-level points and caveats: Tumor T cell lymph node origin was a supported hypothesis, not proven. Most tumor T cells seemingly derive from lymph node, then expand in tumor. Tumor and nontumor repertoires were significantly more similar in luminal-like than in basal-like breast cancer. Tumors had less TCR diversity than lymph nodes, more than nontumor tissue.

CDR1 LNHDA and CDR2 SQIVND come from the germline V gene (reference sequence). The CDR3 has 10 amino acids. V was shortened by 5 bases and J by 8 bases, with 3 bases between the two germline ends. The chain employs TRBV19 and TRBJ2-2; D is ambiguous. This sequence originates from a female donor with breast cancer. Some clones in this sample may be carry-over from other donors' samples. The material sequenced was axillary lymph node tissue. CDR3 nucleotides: TGTGCCAGTAGTGAAGGGGAGCTGTTTTTT. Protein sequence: CASSEGELFF.